This T cell receptor beta chain was documented in a study of cytomegalovirus exposure and HLA in healthy donors. Per germline, CDR1 MDHEN and CDR2 SYDVKM. Germline trimming cut 2 bases from V and 3 bases from J; bases unmatched to any gene: 3. This CDR3 has 17 amino acids. PCR primers comprised 60 Vbeta and 13 Jbeta primers. Under the authors' procedure: Unique TCR beta chains numbered roughly 83 million in a later analysis, with some 9.9 million shared. The repertoire was sequenced with immunoSEQ multiplex PCR; TCRdb's copy has only in-frame clones and lacks some. Clone size and V and J calls were adopted from that table, with D and trimming inferred from the DNA. The table has about 140,000 clones, approximately 80% seen once.

Sequencing was carried out using PBMCs. The chain joins TRBV28 to TRBJ2-3, with 15 nucleotides matching TRBD2. The clonotype originates from a man aged 25-40 years in good health and CMV-seronegative. The CDR3 nucleotides read TGTGCCAGCAGTTTAGCGGGACTAGCGGGAGGAACAGATACGCAGTATTTT. It specifies CASSLAGLAGGTDTQYF.